A single T cell receptor (beta chain) is shown here with its context. Its matching antigen is unknown. The data were obtained in a study of T cell responses to AZD1222 COVID-19 vaccine. Study-level results: After the peak T cell response, and only then, were repertoires sampled. Spike regions recognized by vaccine-associated CD4 TCRs spanned the protein, led by 160-218 and 743-854. Spike-specific TCR depth and breadth grew after two AZD1222 doses.

Germline CDR1 and CDR2: SGHRS and YFSETQ. Trimming removed 0 bases from V and 8 bases from J, with 14 bases in between. This CDR3 has 15 amino acids. Using immunoSEQ multiplex PCR, the repertoire was profiled, and TCRdb retains in-frame clones only, with some absent. The sample has some 140,000 clones, 85% to 90% seen once. This rearrangement joins TRBV5-1 to TRBJ1-4; a possible D gene is TRBD1 (5 bases). Here the sequenced sample was peripheral blood, taken on day 0 of MenACWY control vaccination. The receptor comes from an adult in good health. CDR3 region: CASSLESGGGEKLFF. CDR3 sequence (DNA): TGCGCCAGCAGCTTGGAAAGCGGGGGTGGCGAAAAACTGTTTTTT.